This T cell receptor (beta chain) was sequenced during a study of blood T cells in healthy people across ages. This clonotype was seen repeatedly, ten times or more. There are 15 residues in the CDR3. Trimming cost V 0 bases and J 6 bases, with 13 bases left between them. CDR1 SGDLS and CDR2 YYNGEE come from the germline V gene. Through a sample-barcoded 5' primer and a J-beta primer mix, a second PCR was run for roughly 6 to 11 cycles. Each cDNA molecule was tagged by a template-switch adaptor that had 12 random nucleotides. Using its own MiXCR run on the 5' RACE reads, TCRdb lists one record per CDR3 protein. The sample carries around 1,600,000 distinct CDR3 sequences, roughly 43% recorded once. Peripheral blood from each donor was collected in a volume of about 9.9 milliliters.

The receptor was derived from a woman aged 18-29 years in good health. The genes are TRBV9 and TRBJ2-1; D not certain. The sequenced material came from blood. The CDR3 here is CASSVGIQNINEQFF. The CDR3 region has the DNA TGTGCCAGCAGCGTAGGTATCCAAAACATCAATGAGCAGTTCTTC. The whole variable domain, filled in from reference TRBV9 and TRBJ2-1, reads DSGVTQTPKHLITATGQRVTLRCSPRSGDLSVYWYQQSLDQGLQFLIQYYNGEERAKGNILERFSAQQFPDLHSELNLSSLELGDSALYFCASSVGIQNINEQFFGPGTRLTVL.